This T cell receptor (beta chain) was documented in a study of circulating CD8 cells and anti-PD-1 response in melanoma. By its share, this clonotype is medium-sized (0.01 to 0.1%). Its antigen remains unknown. Live CD3+CD8+TCRalphabeta+ cells were sorted into four subsets by PD-1 and/or TIGIT. CDR1 and CDR2 (germline): SGDLS, YYNGEE. This CDR3 has 14 residues. Losses at the gene ends were 6 bases for V and 5 bases for J; bases not matched to a gene: 10. The QIAseq Immune Repertoire TCR panel built the libraries from 15 ng of total RNA. Each CDR3 protein is one row after TCRdb ran MiXCR on the reads. The sample holds some 780 distinct CDR3 sequences, approximately 7% seen once. Findings of the study overall: TIGIT repertoires were least diverse, DNEG repertoires most diverse.

Source: CD8+ T cells from PBMCs, taken at baseline or after one month of anti-PD-1 therapy (not recorded which). This sequence originates from a human donor with melanoma. V usage is TRBV9 and J usage is TRBJ2-7, with TRBD2 identical over 8 bases. The CDR3 nucleotides read TGTGCCAGCAACTCCGGGGGGGTTCCCAACGAGCAGTACTTC. Its translation is CASNSGGVPNEQYF.